These 7 T cell receptor beta chains were sequenced from one sample in a study of siplizumab effects on memory and regulatory T cells. Assay used: immunoSEQ multiplex PCR; TCRdb lists only in-frame clones, some missing. Found here are 95,000 to 130,000 clones, around 94% of them singletons; the top ten hold 1.5% to 2%. The sequencing input was non-Treg CD4+ T cells sorted from blood. These receptors were obtained from a human donor in good health.

This clone was seen repeatedly, ten times or more. The V call is TRBV29-1, the J call TRBJ1-2, with TRBD1 as a possible D gene (5 bases). Trimming left V 1 base short and J 8 bases short, with 14 bases between. This CDR3 spans 13 amino acids. The germline gives CDR1 SQVTM, CDR2 ANQGSEA. The CDR3 region has the DNA TGCAGCGTTGAAGGTGGTCCAGGGAACGGCTACACCTTC. This translates into CSVEGGPGNGYTF.

This sequence joins TRBV12-5 and TRBJ1-3; unclear D gene. Per the germline V gene, CDR1 is LGHNT and CDR2 is FRNRAP. V was trimmed by 0 bases and J by 0 bases, leaving 9 bases between them. This CDR3 spans 16 amino acids. The CDR3 DNA reads TGTGCTAGTGGTTTGGTGCTCATATTCTCTGGAAACACCATATATTTT. As protein: CASGLVLIFSGNTIYF. Together with reference TRBV12-5 and TRBJ1-3, the CDR3 gives the full variable domain: DARVTQTPRHKVTEMGQEVTMRCQPILGHNTVFWYRQTMMQGLELLAYFRNRAPLDDSGMPKDRFSAEMPDATLATLKIQPSEPRDSAVYFCASGLVLIFSGNTIYFGEGSWLTVV.

About this clone: The junction departs from the called germline gene at one end, perhaps through a read error. The chain couples TRBV6-5 to TRBJ2-7; D is perhaps TRBD2 (6 bases). Germline lookup yields CDR1 MNHEY and CDR2 SVGAGI. CDR3 length: 12 residues. For the CDR3, the DNA is TGTGCCAGCAGTTACCCGGAAGGAGGGTCGGACTTC. It specifies CASSYPEGGSDF.

The genes are TRBV5-1 and TRBJ2-1; tentatively, D is TRBD2 (6 bases). V lost 0 bases, J lost 2 bases, and 9 bases lay in between. The CDR3 totals 15 residues. Germline loops: CDR1 SGHRS, CDR2 YFSETQ. The CDR3 bases are TGCGCCAGCAGCTTGGATGGGGGGACCTACAATGAGCAGTTCTTC. It is translated as CASSLDGGTYNEQFF. Together with reference TRBV5-1 and TRBJ2-1, the CDR3 gives the full variable domain: KAGVTQTPRYLIKTRGQQVTLSCSPISGHRSVSWYQQTPGQGLQFLFEYFSETQRNKGNFPGRFSGRQFSNSRSEMNVSTLELGDSALYLCASSLDGGTYNEQFFGPGTRLTVL.

This chain connects TRBV7-9 to TRBJ1-3; 8 bases match TRBD1. From germline, CDR1 is SEHNR and CDR2 FQNEAQ (reference sequence). The CDR3 totals 16 residues. V lost 5 bases and J lost 0; bases outside the gene matches: 6. CDR3 in DNA: TGTGCCAGCAGCCTCCGACAGGGGAGCTCTGGAAACACCATATATTTT. Translated, it gives CASSLRQGSSGNTIYF.

The genes are TRBV5-1 and TRBJ2-1, with D perhaps matching TRBD2 (6 bases). V was shortened by 4 bases and J by 4 bases, with 12 bases between the two germline ends. Germline V gene sequence: CDR1 SGHRS, CDR2 YFSETQ. CDR3 length: 14 residues. The CDR3 DNA sequence: TGCGCCAGCAGCGCCGGGACTCGTTACAATGAGCAGTTCTTC. Amino acids: CASSAGTRYNEQFF.

V is TRBV5-1 and J is TRBJ2-1; D not resolved. Germline V gene data show CDR1 as SGHRS and CDR2 as YFSETQ. The V end was cut by 0 bases, the J end by 8 bases, with 6 bases between. This CDR3 region has 12 residues. As DNA, the CDR3 is TGCGCCAGCAGCTTGGGGGTCGATGAGCAGTTCTTC. Its protein product is CASSLGVDEQFF.